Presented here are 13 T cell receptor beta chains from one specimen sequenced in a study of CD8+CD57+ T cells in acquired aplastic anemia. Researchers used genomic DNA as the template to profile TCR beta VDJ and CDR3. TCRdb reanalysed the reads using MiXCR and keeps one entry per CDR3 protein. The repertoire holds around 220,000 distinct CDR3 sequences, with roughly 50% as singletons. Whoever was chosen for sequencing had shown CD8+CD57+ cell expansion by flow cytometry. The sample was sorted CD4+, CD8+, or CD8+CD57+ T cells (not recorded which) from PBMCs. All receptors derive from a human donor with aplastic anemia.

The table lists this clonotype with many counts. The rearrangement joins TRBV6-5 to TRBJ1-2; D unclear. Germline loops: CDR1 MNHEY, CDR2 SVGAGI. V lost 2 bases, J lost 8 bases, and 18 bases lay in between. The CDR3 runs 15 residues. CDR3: CASSYDTSPDRGYTF. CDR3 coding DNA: TGTGCCAGCAGTTACGACACCTCACCAGATCGGGGCTACACCTTC.

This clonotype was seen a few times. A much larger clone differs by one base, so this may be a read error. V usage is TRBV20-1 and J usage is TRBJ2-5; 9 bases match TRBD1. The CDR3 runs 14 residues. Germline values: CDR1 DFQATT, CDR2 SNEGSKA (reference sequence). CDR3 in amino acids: CSASGTGTQETLYF. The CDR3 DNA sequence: TGCAGTGCGAGCGGGACAGGGACTCAAGAGACCCTGTACTTC.

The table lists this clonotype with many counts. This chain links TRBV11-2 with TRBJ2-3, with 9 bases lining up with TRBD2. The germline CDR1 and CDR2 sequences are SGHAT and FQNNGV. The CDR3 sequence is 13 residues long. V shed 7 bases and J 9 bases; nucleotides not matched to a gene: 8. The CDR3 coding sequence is TGTGCCAGCATTGCGGGGGGGGGGAACACGCAGTATTTT. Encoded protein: CASIAGGGNTQYF.

CDR3 amino acids: CASSGGGGGYTEAFF. The DNA for the CDR3 is TGTGCCAGCAGCGGGGGGGGGGGGGGGTACACTGAAGCTTTCTTT. The chain joins TRBV7-8 to TRBJ1-1, with D possibly being TRBD1 (5 bases). The germline V gene has CDR1 SGHVS and CDR2 FQNEAQ. Trimming left V 5 bases short and J 3 bases short, with 16 bases between. The CDR3 runs to 15 residues.

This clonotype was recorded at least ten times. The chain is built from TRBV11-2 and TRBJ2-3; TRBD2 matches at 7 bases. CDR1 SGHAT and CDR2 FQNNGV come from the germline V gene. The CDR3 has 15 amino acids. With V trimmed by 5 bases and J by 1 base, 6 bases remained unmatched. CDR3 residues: CASSITRGGTDTQYF. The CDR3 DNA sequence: TGTGCCAGCAGCATAACCCGGGGGGGCACAGATACGCAGTATTTT.

Here the CDR3 reads CATSDSGQGWVPQHF. The CDR3 nucleotides are TGTGCCACCAGTGATTCTGGACAGGGATGGGTGCCCCAGCATTTT. The chain has TRBV24-1 and TRBJ1-5; 8 bases match TRBD1. V was pared by 2 bases and J by 9 bases, with 8 bases of the junction left unmatched. The CDR3 is 15 residues long. In germline, CDR1 is KGHDR, CDR2 SFDVKD.

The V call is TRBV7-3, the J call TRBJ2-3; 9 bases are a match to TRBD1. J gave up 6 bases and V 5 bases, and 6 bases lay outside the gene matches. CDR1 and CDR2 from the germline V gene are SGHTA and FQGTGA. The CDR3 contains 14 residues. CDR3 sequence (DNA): TGTGCCAGCAGCATCCGGACAGGGGCGGATACGCAGTATTTT. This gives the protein CASSIRTGADTQYF.

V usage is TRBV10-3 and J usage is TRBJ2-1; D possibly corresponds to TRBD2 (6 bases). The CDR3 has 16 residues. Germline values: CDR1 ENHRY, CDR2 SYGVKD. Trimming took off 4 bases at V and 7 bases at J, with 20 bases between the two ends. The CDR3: CAISGSPGVASNEQFF. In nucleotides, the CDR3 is TGTGCCATCAGTGGGTCCCCGGGGGTAGCATCGAATGAGCAGTTCTTC.

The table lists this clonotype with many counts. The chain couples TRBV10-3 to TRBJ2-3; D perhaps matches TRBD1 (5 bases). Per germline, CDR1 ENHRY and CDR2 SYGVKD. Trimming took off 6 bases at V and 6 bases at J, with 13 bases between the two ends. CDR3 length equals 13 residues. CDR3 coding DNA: TGTGCCATCAGCCCAACCTCAGGGGATACGCAGTATTTT. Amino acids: CAISPTSGDTQYF.

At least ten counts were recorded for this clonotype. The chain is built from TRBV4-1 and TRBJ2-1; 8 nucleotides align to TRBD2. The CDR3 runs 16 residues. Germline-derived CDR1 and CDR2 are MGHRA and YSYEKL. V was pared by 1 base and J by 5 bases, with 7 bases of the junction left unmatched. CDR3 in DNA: TGCGCCAGCAGCCAAGCGATAGCGGGGCTTAACAATGAGCAGTTCTTC. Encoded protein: CASSQAIAGLNNEQFF.

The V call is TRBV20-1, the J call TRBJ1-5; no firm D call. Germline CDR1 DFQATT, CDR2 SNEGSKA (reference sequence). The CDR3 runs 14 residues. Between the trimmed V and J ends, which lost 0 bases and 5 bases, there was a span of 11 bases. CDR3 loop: CSARDLKGDQPQHF. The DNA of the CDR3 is TGCAGTGCTAGAGATCTGAAGGGAGATCAGCCCCAGCATTTT.

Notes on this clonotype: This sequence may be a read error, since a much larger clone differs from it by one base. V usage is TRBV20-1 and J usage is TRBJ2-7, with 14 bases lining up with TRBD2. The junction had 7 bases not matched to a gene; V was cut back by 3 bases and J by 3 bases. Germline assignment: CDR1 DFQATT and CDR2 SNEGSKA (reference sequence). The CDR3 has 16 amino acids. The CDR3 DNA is TGCAGTGCTAGCCTAGGACTAGCGGGGGGCCACTACGAGCAGTACTTC. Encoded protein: CSASLGLAGGHYEQYF.

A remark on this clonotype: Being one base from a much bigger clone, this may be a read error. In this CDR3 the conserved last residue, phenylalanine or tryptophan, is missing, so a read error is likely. The CDR3 loop reads CAWSSTVSPLHL. CDR3 DNA: TGTGCCTGGAGCTCGACAGTCTCACCCCTCCACCTT. This rearrangement joins TRBV30 to TRBJ1-6; a possible D gene is TRBD1 (5 bases). The germline CDR1 and CDR2 sequences are GTSNPN and SVGIG (reference sequence). Trimming removed 3 bases from V and 10 bases from J, with 10 bases in between. The CDR3 totals 12 residues.